This T cell receptor (beta chain) came from a study of blood T cell repertoires in COVID-19. This table comes from immunoSEQ multiplex PCR, and its TCRdb copy is limited to in-frame clones, with some not included. The sample holds about 260,000 clones, 75% to 90% seen once. This CDR3 contains 15 residues. V was shortened by 7 bases and J by 3 bases, with 15 bases between the two germline ends. Germline V lookup: CDR1 MNHEY, CDR2 SVGAGI. The sequence derives from a man younger than 40 with active or convalescent COVID-19. Specimen: peripheral blood. This sequence joins TRBV6-5 and TRBJ2-2, with D perhaps matching TRBD1 (6 bases). The CDR3 is CASTLYQGHTGELFF. The CDR3 coding sequence is TGTGCCAGCACACTATACCAGGGGCACACCGGGGAGCTGTTTTTT.